This T cell receptor (beta chain) was sequenced in a study of cytomegalovirus exposure and HLA in healthy donors (dated by TCRdb to the late 2010s). Context from the whole study: In an earlier analysis of 450 to 750 of the donors, about 270 Gb of sequence data and 100 million or so unique TCR beta sequences from about 179 million T cells were reported. Approximately 300 gigabases of sequencing data and tens of millions of unique TCR sequences made up an early release that covered approximately 650 HLA-typed donors. Of the approximately 400 genotyped donors, approximately 80% were placed in the genetic ancestry cluster associated with self-reported Caucasian donors. The aim of the study was to test whether cataloging public T cell receptors could identify signatures of past pathogen exposure. The study used immunosequencing to profile the T cell repertoires of hundreds of subjects and linked those repertoires to cytomegalovirus serostatus. In addition to the first cohort of roughly 700 subjects, a separate validation cohort of 120 different subjects was used. To predict cytomegalovirus infection status, the study brought together high-throughput TCR immunosequencing, statistical association of individual TCRs with disease status, and machine learning. To study patterns of TCR occurrence, a later analysis re-analyzed previously published TCR beta repertoires from 500 to 850 donors and added high-resolution HLA genotyping. Rather than using new phenotypic data, the later analysis identified candidate immune exposures from TCR beta sequences and from how often those sequences occurred across donors. In an earlier analysis of roughly 540 of the donors, high-throughput TCR beta sequencing was used to judge whether each TCR beta V gene segment behaved as functional or pseudogenic. Donor age, sex, ethnicity and CMV serostatus were compiled together with the repertoire data. Genome-wide SNP genotypes for about 65% of the roughly 700 donors were used in a later genetic analysis, which treated that subset as a discovery cohort. All discovery cohort repertoires had been generated on a single sequencing platform. HLA typing covered class I and class II loci at four-digit resolution. Typing coverage differed by locus: A, B, C, DRB1 and DQB1 were typed in roughly 620-630 donors, DQA1 in about 500, DPA1 in 600 to 610, and DPB1 in approximately 450. Five DR-DQ haplotypes were treated as single units for association and clustering because of strong linkage in the cohort. On average, around 240,000 unique TCR beta nucleotide sequences were sequenced per donor among several hundred genotyped donors of the cohort, with roughly 18% of those sequences being non-productive. Here is what the overall study found, with its caveats: The study gave a list of about 150 TCR beta chains associated with cytomegalovirus. In this cohort, only TCR beta chains were sequenced, and detectable features were limited by the absence of alpha or paired-chain data. A later genetic analysis associated a missense DCLRE1C variant with V-gene and J-gene trimming of TCR beta chains, and an independent cohort replicated the association. The 87-base-pair reads could not distinguish some IMGT-functional V segments, including TRBV6-2 and TRBV6-3, so those segments were excluded. When HLA alleles, especially DR and DQ, strongly co-occurred, attributing TCR associations to individual alleles was difficult. Correlated functional status among segregating V segments might reflect linkage disequilibrium, but an unknown experimental factor could not be ruled out. In a later analysis, the rate of TCR association differed among HLA loci, with DRB1 alleles having the most associated TCRs and HLA-C alleles having the fewest. Across donors, most TCR sequences were observed very rarely, whereas some public TCRs were present in many individuals. In a later analysis, most CMV-associated TCR beta chains were found to appear HLA-restricted, with HLA associations seemingly driven largely by CMV exposure. A later analysis found that HLA-associated TCR beta chains were more clonally expanded and had lower generation probabilities than equally common non-associated chains. The authors suggested that the approach could potentially be generalized to other disease states and immunological phenotypes. Because HLA typing was missing for some donors at each locus, association tests included only the typed subset. CMV serostatus was the only immune exposure information available for the cohort. Cytomegalovirus status was reported to be diagnosed by the classifier with high specificity and sensitivity in both the original and validation cohorts. A further reported finding was that TCR beta sequences accurately predicted the HLA-A and HLA-B alleles for most subjects in the first cohort. The earlier analysis of 587 of the donors excluded roughly 16 rarely observed V segments, including chromosome 9 orphons, because counts were too low. In vitro tests confirmed that a few of the cytomegalovirus-associated TCR beta chains recognize cytomegalovirus antigens. Compared with the approximately 600-donor mean, donors in an Asian-associated ancestry cluster had fewer N-insertions in productive TCRs, according to a later genetic analysis. In an earlier analysis of roughly 500 of the donors, most TCR beta V segments appeared in productive rearrangements about 87% or about 30% of the time, broadly matching IMGT annotations. A cluster of highly shared sequence variants was judged likely to represent a technical artifact of the sequencing pipeline. Several of the top co-occurrence clusters appeared to be linked to parvovirus B19, influenza, CMV and Epstein-Barr virus, according to a later analysis. At a false discovery rate of 0.05, a later analysis linked about 16,000 TCR beta sequences to specific HLA alleles. Presence/absence analyses assumed roughly uniform sequencing depth across donors, an assumption that may not hold.

The cohort comprised several hundred healthy bone marrow donors. At the time of sampling, every cohort member was nominally healthy, though immune exposures that went unrecorded were likely present. The donor was CMV seropositive and was included in the group of some 290 seropositive cohort members. A peripheral blood sample was provided by each donor, and peripheral blood mononuclear cells were used for TCR beta sequencing. The Qiagen DNeasy Blood Extraction Kit was used to extract genomic DNA from the blood cell samples. To note about this clone: The target of this receptor is not known. No base quality information exists; no much larger clone differs at one position.

Libraries were made using the immunoSEQ multiplex PCR assay. A mixture of 60 forward primers for TCR Vbeta segments and 13 reverse primers for TCR Jbeta segments was used in the multiplex PCR. The CDR3 region of rearranged TCR beta genes was amplified from genomic DNA with a multiplex PCR assay. The Illumina HiSeq System was used to sequence the amplified TCR beta libraries as 87-base-pair reads. The published analysis was carried out like this. Across the roughly 600 repertoires, a later analysis counted about 81 million unique TCR beta chains, some 11 million of which were shared by at least two donors. Raw reads were error-corrected and collapsed into unique sequences by a nearest-neighbor algorithm in which closely related sequences were merged to remove PCR and sequencing errors. To assign V, D and J gene segments, CDR3 sequences were aligned to IMGT reference sequences. For a sequence to be retained, a match of at least six nucleotides to both a V gene segment and a J gene segment was required. A rearrangement counted as productive if the CDR3 had no stop codons and remained in frame with V and J, and every other rearrangement counted as non-productive. CDR3 was defined according to IMGT convention as the region running from the second conserved V-encoded cysteine to the conserved J-encoded phenylalanine. The earlier analysis of about 590 of the donors excluded sequences that lacked an unambiguous match to a single V gene segment. An earlier analysis of 587 of the donors called V segments functional above 56.7% productive rearrangements and segregating when the between-donor standard deviation exceeded 5%. A statistical classification framework was built for diagnosing cytomegalovirus status from the catalog of TCR beta chain sequences. V and J gene assignment, in a later analysis, came from comparing TCR nucleotide sequences with IMGT/GENE-DB human TR gene sequences. In a later analysis, CDR3 sequences and most-parsimonious VDJ recombination scenarios were assigned using the TCRdist pipeline. In a later analysis, each TCR beta chain was defined by its CDR3 amino acid sequence together with its V-gene family, and reads lacking a unique V-gene family were excluded. In a later analysis, some 600 highly shared, low-generation-probability nucleotide sequences were removed to address suspected cross-contamination and a sequencing artifact. In a later analysis, a clonal expansion index for each public chain was calculated from normalized within-repertoire ranks of inferred template counts. In a later analysis, generation probabilities were computed with a VDJ recombination model fitted to out-of-frame rearrangements, and the resulting probabilities were checked against IGoR. Hypergeometric tests were used in a later analysis to score TCR-TCR, TCR-HLA and TCR-CMV co-occurrence, with a repertoire-size bias correction applied to the TCR pairs. To estimate false discovery rates, a later analysis permuted the HLA or CMV assignments 20 times. In a later analysis, co-occurring TCRs were grouped using DBSCAN, and TCRdist sequence similarity was added for clustering within HLA-allele-positive subsets. For co-occurrence clustering, repertoires with fewer than 30,000 or more than 120,000 public chains were excluded, along with roughly five repertoires with anomalous nucleotide sharing. In its TCRdb copy, this immuneACCESS table keeps in-frame sequences only and misses some clones. Where compared with another copy, unresolved V genes explain less than half of these, and the others have no known cause. The D gene and trimming were derived from the DNA, and the V and J assignments and clone size from that table. In this sample the table shows 130,000 to 150,000 clones, nearly 80% of which occur a single time. About 2.9% of the sample is held by the ten biggest clonotypes.

CDR1 SEHNR and CDR2 FQNEAQ are derived from the germline V gene (reference sequence). Trimming takes 0 bases off V and 10 bases off J; junction bases not matched to a gene: 4. The CDR3 has 14 amino acids, counting the end cysteine and phenylalanine. The entry retains the CDR3 DNA only, 42 bases that are in frame from base 1. The sample comprised PBMCs. The chain links TRBV7-9 with TRBJ1-1, with 11 bases in between that match TRBD1. The TCR originated in a man aged 40-49 years in good health and CMV-seropositive. The DNA sequence reads TGTGCCAGCAGCTTAGCAAGGGACAGGGGGGTAGCTTTCTTT. Translated, it reads CASSLARDRGVAFF.